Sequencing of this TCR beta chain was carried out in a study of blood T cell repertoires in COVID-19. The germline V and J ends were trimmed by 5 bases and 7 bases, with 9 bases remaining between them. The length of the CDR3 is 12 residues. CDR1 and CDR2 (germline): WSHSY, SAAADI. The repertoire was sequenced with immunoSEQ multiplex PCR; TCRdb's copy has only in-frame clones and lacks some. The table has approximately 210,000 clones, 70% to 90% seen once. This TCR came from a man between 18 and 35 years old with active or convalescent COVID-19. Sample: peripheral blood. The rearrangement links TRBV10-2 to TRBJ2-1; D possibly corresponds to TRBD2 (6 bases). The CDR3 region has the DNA TGCGCCAGCAGTCCCGGAGGGAATGAGCAGTTCTTC. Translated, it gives CASSPGGNEQFF.